Listed below are T cell receptor beta chains from one sample, sequenced in a study of CD8 T cells in ankylosing spondylitis. In TCRdb, the 5' RACE reads were re-called with MiXCR into one record per CDR3 protein. This sample has about 130,000 distinct CDR3 sequences, with more than 6.5% found just once. The material sequenced was blood, either unsorted or a sorted T cell fraction (not recorded which). The receptors stem from a male donor with ankylosing spondylitis or in good health (not recorded which). CDR3s include the opening cysteine and the closing phenylalanine or tryptophan. A D gene is named only where the DNA matches it firmly. For some rows the clone size is stated as once, few or many, or as a class when expanded; others skip it.

v_call	d_call	clone_size	j_call	cdr3_nt	cdr3_aa
TRBV12-3/TRBV12-4	TRBD1	many	TRBJ2-4	TGTGCCAGCAATCCGGGACAGGGAGGTCCTTTGGCCAAAAACATTCAGTACTTC	CASNPGQGGPLAKNIQYF
TRBV18	NA	many	TRBJ2-2	TGTGCCAGCTCACCACCGACAGCCGCGGGCACCGGGGAGCTGTTTTTT	CASSPPTAAGTGELFF
TRBV20-1	TRBD2	many	TRBJ2-7	TGCAGTGCTAGGGCTAGCGGGAGGTCACACCTCTACGAGCAGTACTTC	CSARASGRSHLYEQYF
TRBV12-3/TRBV12-4	TRBD1	many	TRBJ1-6	TGTGCCAGCAGCTCACAGGGGGCGCTTTCACCCCTCCACTTT	CASSSQGALSPLHF
TRBV30	NA	many	TRBJ2-2	TGTGCCTGGAGTACGCGAGGACTCGCCAACACCGGGGAGCTGTTTTTT	CAWSTRGLANTGELFF
TRBV24-1	TRBD1	NA	TRBJ2-2	TGTGCCACCAGTGACCCTAGACAGGGGAGCACCGGGGAGCTGTTTTTT	CATSDPRQGSTGELFF
TRBV5-6	NA	many	TRBJ2-5	TGTGCCAGCAGCTTGTATTCAGACCAAGAGACCCAGTACTTC	CASSLYSDQETQYF
TRBV12-3/TRBV12-4	TRBD2	many	TRBJ2-5	TGTGCCAGCAGGCGACTAGCGGGGGCACAAGAGACCCAGTACTTC	CASRRLAGAQETQYF
TRBV9	NA	many	TRBJ2-3	TGTGCCAGCAGCCAGAGAAGCACAGATACGCAGTATTTT	CASSQRSTDTQYF
TRBV5-1	NA	many	TRBJ2-2	TGCGCCAGCACGACCGGGGCGCTCCCCGGGGAGCTGTTTTTT	CASTTGALPGELFF
TRBV7-2	TRBD1	many	TRBJ2-1	TGTGCCAGCAGCTTGGAAGGGACAGACAGATACAATGAGCAGTTCTTC	CASSLEGTDRYNEQFF
TRBV30	TRBD2	many	TRBJ2-3	TGTGCCTGGAGCGTTAGGGCGGGGGGCACAGATACGCAGTATTTT	CAWSVRAGGTDTQYF
TRBV5-1	TRBD2	many	TRBJ2-3	TGCGCCAGCAGATTGGCGGGAGGCTCAGATACGCAGTATTTT	CASRLAGGSDTQYF
TRBV12-3/TRBV12-4	NA	NA	TRBJ2-3	TGTGCCAGCAGTCCCATGGGCGGGGAAAGCACAGATACGCAGTATTTT	CASSPMGGESTDTQYF
TRBV29-1	TRBD2	many	TRBJ2-7	TGCAGCGTTGAGTTGGCTAGCGGGTACTACGAGCAGTACTTC	CSVELASGYYEQYF